This T cell receptor beta chain was identified during a study of blood T cell repertoires in COVID-19. Overall study context: In each case, the material was cDNA or gDNA derived from T cells, B-cell-depleted T cells, or PBMCs.

The germline V gene has CDR1 LNHDA and CDR2 SQIVND (reference sequence). V lost 5 bases and J lost 0; bases outside the gene matches: 2. The CDR3 contains 14 residues. In the original processing: Using reference gene primer amplification, nucleated cell counts were estimated. Profiling relied on immunoSEQ multiplex PCR, and the TCRdb table lists in-frame clones only, not all of them. V and J calls and clone size are copied from that table; D and trimming were computed from the DNA. The sample contains fewer than 150,000 clones, about 80% of which appear only once. Sequencing was done on a sample of peripheral blood. This clonotype was sampled from a man between 70 and 80 years old with acute or convalescent COVID-19. The chain links TRBV19 to TRBJ2-7; 9 bases fit TRBD1. The CDR3 is CASSGTGSSYEQYF. In nucleotides, the CDR3 is TGTGCCAGTAGTGGGACAGGGAGCTCCTACGAGCAGTACTTC.